The 13 T cell receptor beta chains presented below share a single source sample, sequenced in a study of blood T cell repertoires in COVID-19. Sequenced by immunoSEQ multiplex PCR; TCRdb stores in-frame clones only, minus some. In the table there are roughly 330,000 clones, around 90% of which are singletons. Sequencing was performed on PBMCs or T cells enriched from blood (not recorded which). Receptor source: a woman aged 25 to 45 who had recovered from COVID-19.

J is TRBJ1-2 and V is TRBV10-1, with 7 bases lining up with TRBD1. The CDR3 is 13 residues long. Germline V gene lookup returns CDR1 WNHNN and CDR2 SYGVQD (reference sequence). V shed 3 bases and J 7 bases; nucleotides not matched to a gene: 5. As DNA, the CDR3 is TGCGCCAGCAGTGATGACAGGGCTTTTGGCTACACCTTC. As protein: CASSDDRAFGYTF.

The chain joins TRBV19 to TRBJ1-5; weak D call: TRBD1 (5 bases). The germline V and J ends were trimmed by 0 bases and 1 base, with 10 bases remaining between them. Germline assignment: CDR1 LNHDA and CDR2 SQIVND (reference sequence). The CDR3 loop spans 16 amino acids. In DNA form, the CDR3 reads TGTGCCAGTAGTATAGATCTATGGGGCAGCAATCAGCCCCAGCATTTT. Protein product: CASSIDLWGSNQPQHF.

This clone has a single count. The V call is TRBV18, the J call TRBJ2-1, with 7 bases matching TRBD2. Unmatched junction bases numbered 3, after V lost 6 bases and J lost 10 bases. This CDR3 contains 11 residues. Germline V lookup: CDR1 KGHSH, CDR2 LQKENI. The CDR3 sequence: CASSSGTEQFF. As DNA, the CDR3 is TGTGCCAGCTCCAGCGGGACGGAGCAGTTCTTC.

The chain has TRBV6-5 and TRBJ1-2, with D possibly matching TRBD1 (5 bases). The CDR3 is 14 residues long. Germline lookup yields CDR1 MNHEY and CDR2 SVGAGI. Trimming stripped 9 bases from V and 4 bases from J, with 18 bases between. This CDR3 is CASKMHGQAYGYTF. CDR3 bases: TGTGCCAGTAAAATGCACGGACAAGCCTATGGCTACACCTTC.

The V call is TRBV18, the J call TRBJ1-1; D not resolved. Germline CDR1 KGHSH, CDR2 LQKENI. V lost 2 bases and J 1 base, leaving 5 bases between the germline ends. The CDR3 spans 13 residues. The CDR3 here is CASSPDKNTEAFF. The CDR3 nucleotides read TGTGCCAGCTCACCAGACAAGAACACTGAAGCTTTCTTT.

In DNA, the CDR3 is TGTGCCAGCAGCTTAGGAGCGGGGGGCCCCGGTACGCAGTATTTT. Amino acids: CASSLGAGGPGTQYF. V usage is TRBV13 and J usage is TRBJ2-3, with 9 positions matching TRBD2. J gave up 8 bases and V 0 bases, and 6 bases lay outside the gene matches. Germline assignment: CDR1 PRHDT and CDR2 FYEKMQ (reference sequence). CDR3 length: 15 amino acids.

The V gene is TRBV19, the J gene TRBJ1-2, with D hard to call. CDR3 length equals 11 residues. Per germline, CDR1 LNHDA and CDR2 SQIVND (reference sequence). V lost 11 bases to trimming and J lost 5 bases, with 12 bases between them. The CDR3 DNA reads as TGTGCCTCAGGCCGGGAGTATGGCTACACCTTC. This encodes CASGREYGYTF.

The chain recombines TRBV30 with TRBJ1-5; 9 nucleotides agree with TRBD1. Germline lookup yields CDR1 GTSNPN and CDR2 SVGIG (reference sequence). Trimming took 6 bases from V and 6 from J; bases not matched to a gene: 9. This CDR3 has 14 residues. The CDR3 DNA reads TGTGCCTGCTCTACAGGGGGCGCGGGTCAGCCCCAGCATTTT. This sequence encodes CACSTGGAGQPQHF.

The J gene is TRBJ1-5, the V gene TRBV2, with D maybe TRBD1 (5 bases). V lost 6 bases, J lost 8 bases, and 17 bases lay in between. Germline V gene data show CDR1 as SNHLY and CDR2 as FYNNEI. This CDR3 has 14 amino acids. In DNA form, the CDR3 reads TGTGCCAGCAGCGGCAGTTGGGGCTTGGAGCCCCAGCATTTT. This sequence encodes CASSGSWGLEPQHF.

V is TRBV5-1 and J is TRBJ2-7; 8 bases fit TRBD1. The J segment lost 2 bases and the V segment lost 3 bases, leaving 7 bases of the junction unmatched. Germline V gene data show CDR1 as SGHRS and CDR2 as YFSETQ. The CDR3 runs 15 residues. The DNA for the CDR3 is TGCGCCAGCAGCTCGGGACAGGTGACAACCTACGAGCAGTACTTC. This gives the protein CASSSGQVTTYEQYF. Full variable domain (rest looked up from reference TRBV5-1 and TRBJ2-7): KAGVTQTPRYLIKTRGQQVTLSCSPISGHRSVSWYQQTPGQGLQFLFEYFSETQRNKGNFPGRFSGRQFSNSRSEMNVSTLELGDSALYLCASSSGQVTTYEQYFGPGTRLTVT.

The chain is built from TRBV5-4 and TRBJ2-3, with 11 bases fitting TRBD2. With 2 bases clipped from V and 0 bases from J, the junction kept 2 bases outside the gene matches. The CDR3 covers 16 residues. Germline V gene sequence: CDR1 SGHNT, CDR2 YYREEE (reference sequence). CDR3 sequence (DNA): TGTGCCAGCAGCTTTCGACTAGCGGGGAGCACAGATACGCAGTATTTT. Protein product: CASSFRLAGSTDTQYF.

The chain is built from TRBV9 and TRBJ1-4; 7 bases are shared with TRBD1. CDR1 SGDLS and CDR2 YYNGEE come from the germline V gene. V shed 2 bases and J 3 bases; nucleotides not matched to a gene: 4. The CDR3 is 15 residues long. CDR3 sequence: CASSVRGTANEKLFF. CDR3 sequence (DNA): TGTGCCAGCAGCGTCCGCGGGACAGCTAATGAAAAACTGTTTTTT.

The chain recombines TRBV9 with TRBJ1-4; TRBD1 matches 7 bases. V trimming: 3 bases; J trimming: 5 bases; junction bases outside the gene matches: 7. Germline CDR1 SGDLS, CDR2 YYNGEE. This CDR3 spans 15 amino acids. The CDR3 coding sequence is TGTGCCAGCAGCGCTCAGGGGGAGTGGAATGAAAAACTGTTTTTT. Amino acid sequence: CASSAQGEWNEKLFF.